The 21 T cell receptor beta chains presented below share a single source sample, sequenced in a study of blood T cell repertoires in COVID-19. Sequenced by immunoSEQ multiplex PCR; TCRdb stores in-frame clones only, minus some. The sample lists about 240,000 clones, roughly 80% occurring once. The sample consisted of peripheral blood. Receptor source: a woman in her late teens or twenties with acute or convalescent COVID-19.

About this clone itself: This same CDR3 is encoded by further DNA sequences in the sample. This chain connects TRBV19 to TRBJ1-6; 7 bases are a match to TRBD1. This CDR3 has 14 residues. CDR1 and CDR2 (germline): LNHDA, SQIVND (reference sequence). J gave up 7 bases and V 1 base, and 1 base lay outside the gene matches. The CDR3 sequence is CASSIGQGNSPLHF. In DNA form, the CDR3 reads TGTGCCAGTAGTATAGGACAGGGCAATTCACCCCTCCACTTT. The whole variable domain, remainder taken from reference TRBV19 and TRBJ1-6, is DGGITQSPKYLFRKEGQNVTLSCEQNLNHDAMYWYRQDPGQGLRLIYYSQIVNDFQKGDIAEGYSVSREKKESFPLTVTSAQKNPTAFYLCASSIGQGNSPLHFGNGTRLTVT.

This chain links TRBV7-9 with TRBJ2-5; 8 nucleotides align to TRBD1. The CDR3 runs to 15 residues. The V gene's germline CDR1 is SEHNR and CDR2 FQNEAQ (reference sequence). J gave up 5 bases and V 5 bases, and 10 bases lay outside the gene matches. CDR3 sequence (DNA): TGTGCCAGCAGCCCCGCTTCCACAGGGGGGGAGACCCAGTACTTC. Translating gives CASSPASTGGETQYF.

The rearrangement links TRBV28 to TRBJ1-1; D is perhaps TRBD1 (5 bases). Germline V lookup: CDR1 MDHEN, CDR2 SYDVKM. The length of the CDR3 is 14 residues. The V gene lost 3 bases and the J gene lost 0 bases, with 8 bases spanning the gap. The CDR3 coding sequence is TGTGCCAGCAGTTTGGCCAGGGTGAACACTGAAGCTTTCTTT. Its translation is CASSLARVNTEAFF.

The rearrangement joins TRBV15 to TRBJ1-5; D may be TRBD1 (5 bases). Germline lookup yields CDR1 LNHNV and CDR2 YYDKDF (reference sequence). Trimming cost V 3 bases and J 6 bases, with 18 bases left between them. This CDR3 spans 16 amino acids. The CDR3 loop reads CATSSLYGAKSQPQHF. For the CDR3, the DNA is TGTGCCACCAGCAGTCTGTATGGGGCAAAGAGTCAGCCCCAGCATTTT.

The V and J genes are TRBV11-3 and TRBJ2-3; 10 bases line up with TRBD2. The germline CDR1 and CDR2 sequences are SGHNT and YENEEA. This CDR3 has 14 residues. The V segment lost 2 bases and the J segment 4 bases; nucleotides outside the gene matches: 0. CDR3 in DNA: TGTGCCAGCAGCTTACTAGCGGGAGCAGATACGCAGTATTTT. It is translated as CASSLLAGADTQYF.

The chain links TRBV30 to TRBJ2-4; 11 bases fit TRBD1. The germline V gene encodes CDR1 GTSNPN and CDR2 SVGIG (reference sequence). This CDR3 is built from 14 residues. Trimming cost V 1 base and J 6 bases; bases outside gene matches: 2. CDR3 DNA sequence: TGTGCCTGGAGTGCTGGACAGGGGGCAAACATTCAGTACTTC. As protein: CAWSAGQGANIQYF.

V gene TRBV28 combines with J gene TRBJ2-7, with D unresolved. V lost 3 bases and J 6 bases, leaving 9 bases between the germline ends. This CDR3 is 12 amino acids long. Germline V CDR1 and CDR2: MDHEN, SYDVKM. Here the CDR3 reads CASSFSEREQYF. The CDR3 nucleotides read TGTGCCAGCAGTTTTTCCGAGCGCGAGCAGTACTTC.

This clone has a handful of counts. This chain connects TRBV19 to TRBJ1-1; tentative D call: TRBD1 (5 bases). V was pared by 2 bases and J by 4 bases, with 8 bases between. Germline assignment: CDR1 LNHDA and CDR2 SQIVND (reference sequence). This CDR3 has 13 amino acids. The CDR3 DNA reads TGTGCCAGTAGTATAATAGGGGCCACTGAAGCTTTCTTT. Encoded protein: CASSIIGATEAFF.

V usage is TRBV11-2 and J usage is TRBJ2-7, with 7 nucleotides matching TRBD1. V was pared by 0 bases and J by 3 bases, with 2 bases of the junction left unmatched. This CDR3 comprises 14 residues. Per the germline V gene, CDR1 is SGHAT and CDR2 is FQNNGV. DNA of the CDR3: TGTGCCAGCAGCTTAGAAGGGACAGACTACGAGCAGTACTTC. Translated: CASSLEGTDYEQYF.

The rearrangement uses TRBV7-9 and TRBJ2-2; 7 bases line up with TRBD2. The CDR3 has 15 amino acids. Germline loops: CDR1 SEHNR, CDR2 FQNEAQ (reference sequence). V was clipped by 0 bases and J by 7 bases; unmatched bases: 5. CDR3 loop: CASSLAGGPGGELFF. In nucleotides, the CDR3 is TGTGCCAGCAGCTTAGCGGGAGGGCCCGGCGGGGAGCTGTTTTTT.

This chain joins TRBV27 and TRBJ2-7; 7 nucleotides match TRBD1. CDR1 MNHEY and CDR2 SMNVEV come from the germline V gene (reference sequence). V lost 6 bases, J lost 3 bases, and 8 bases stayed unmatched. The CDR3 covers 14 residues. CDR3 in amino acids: CASSKQGKVYEQYF. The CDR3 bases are TGTGCCAGCAGCAAACAGGGGAAAGTCTACGAGCAGTACTTC.

The CDR3 loop reads CASSAYGTGTTNEKLFF. As DNA, the CDR3 is TGTGCCAGCAGCGCATACGGGACAGGGACAACTAATGAAAAACTGTTTTTT. This chain connects TRBV9 to TRBJ1-4, with 9 bases that match TRBD1. With V trimmed by 3 bases and J by 0 bases, 6 bases remained unmatched. Germline V lookup: CDR1 SGDLS, CDR2 YYNGEE. There are 17 residues in the CDR3.

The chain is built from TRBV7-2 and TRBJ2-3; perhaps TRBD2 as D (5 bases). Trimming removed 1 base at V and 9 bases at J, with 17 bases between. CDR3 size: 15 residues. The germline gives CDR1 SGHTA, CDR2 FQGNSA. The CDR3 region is CASSLVGDPSGTQYF. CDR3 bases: TGTGCCAGCAGCTTAGTCGGTGACCCCTCGGGAACGCAGTATTTT.

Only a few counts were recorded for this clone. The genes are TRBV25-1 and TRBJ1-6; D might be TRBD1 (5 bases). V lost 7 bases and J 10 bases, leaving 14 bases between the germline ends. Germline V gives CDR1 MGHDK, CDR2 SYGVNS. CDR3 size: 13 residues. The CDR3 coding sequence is TGTGCCAGCACGGAGCAGGGTTCCTCACCCCTCCACTTT. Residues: CASTEQGSSPLHF. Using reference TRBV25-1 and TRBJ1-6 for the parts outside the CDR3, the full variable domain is EADIYQTPRYLVIGTGKKITLECSQTMGHDKMYWYQQDPGMELHLIHYSYGVNSTEKGDLSSESTVSRIRTEHFPLTLESARPSHTSQYLCASTEQGSSPLHFGNGTRLTVT.

The CDR3 spells CASSRGTTRETQYF. The CDR3 nucleotides read TGTGCCAGCAGCCGAGGGACAACCAGAGAGACCCAGTACTTC. This chain links TRBV7-8 with TRBJ2-5, with D possibly matching TRBD1 (6 bases). The ends were cut back, 5 bases at V and 4 bases at J, with 14 bases in the middle. The CDR3 is made up of 14 amino acids. Germline V gene sequence: CDR1 SGHVS, CDR2 FQNEAQ.

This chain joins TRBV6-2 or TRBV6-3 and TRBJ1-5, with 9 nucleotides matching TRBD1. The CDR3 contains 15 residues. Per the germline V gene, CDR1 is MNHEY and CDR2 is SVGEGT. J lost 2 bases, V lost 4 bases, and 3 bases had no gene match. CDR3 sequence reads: CASSWTGERNQPQHF. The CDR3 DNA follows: TGTGCCAGCAGTTGGACAGGGGAGCGCAATCAGCCCCAGCATTTT.

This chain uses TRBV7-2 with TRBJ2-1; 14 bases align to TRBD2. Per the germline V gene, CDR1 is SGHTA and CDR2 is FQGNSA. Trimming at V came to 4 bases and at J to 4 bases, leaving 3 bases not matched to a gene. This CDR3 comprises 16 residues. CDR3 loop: CASSSGLAGVYNEQFF. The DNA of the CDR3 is TGTGCCAGCAGCTCGGGACTAGCGGGAGTATACAATGAGCAGTTCTTC. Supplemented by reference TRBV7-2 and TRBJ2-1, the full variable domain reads GAGVSQSPSNKVTEKGKDVELRCDPISGHTALYWYRQSLGQGLEFLIYFQGNSAPDKSGLPSDRFSAERTGGSVSTLTIQRTQQEDSAVYLCASSSGLAGVYNEQFFGPGTRLTVL.

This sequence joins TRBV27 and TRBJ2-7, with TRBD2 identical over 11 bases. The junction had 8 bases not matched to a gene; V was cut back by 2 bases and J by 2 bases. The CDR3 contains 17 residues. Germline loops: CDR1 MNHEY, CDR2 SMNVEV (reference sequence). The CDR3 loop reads CASSLDPASGGTYEQYF. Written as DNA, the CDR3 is TGTGCCAGCAGTTTAGATCCGGCTAGCGGGGGGACCTACGAGCAGTACTTC.

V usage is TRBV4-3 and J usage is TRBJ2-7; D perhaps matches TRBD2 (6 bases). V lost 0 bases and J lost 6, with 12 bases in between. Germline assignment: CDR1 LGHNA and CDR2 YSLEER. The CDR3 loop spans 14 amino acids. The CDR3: CASSQDHMGGEQYF. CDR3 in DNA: TGCGCCAGCAGCCAAGATCACATGGGGGGCGAGCAGTACTTC.

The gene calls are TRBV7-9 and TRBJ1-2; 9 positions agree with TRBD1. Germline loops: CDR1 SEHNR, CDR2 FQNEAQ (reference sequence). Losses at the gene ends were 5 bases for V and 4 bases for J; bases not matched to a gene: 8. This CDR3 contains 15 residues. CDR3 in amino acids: CASSLPGTGSYGYTF. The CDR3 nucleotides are TGTGCCAGCAGCCTACCCGGGACAGGGAGCTATGGCTACACCTTC.

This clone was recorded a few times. CDR3 region: CASSWGGQGIAGELFF. The DNA for the CDR3 is TGTGCCAGCAGCTGGGGTGGACAGGGGATCGCCGGGGAGCTGTTTTTT. The J gene is TRBJ2-2, the V gene TRBV7-2; 9 bases map to TRBD1. The ends lost 4 bases at V and 6 bases at J; junction bases unmatched: 9. The CDR3 is made up of 16 amino acids. Per germline, CDR1 SGHTA and CDR2 FQGNSA.